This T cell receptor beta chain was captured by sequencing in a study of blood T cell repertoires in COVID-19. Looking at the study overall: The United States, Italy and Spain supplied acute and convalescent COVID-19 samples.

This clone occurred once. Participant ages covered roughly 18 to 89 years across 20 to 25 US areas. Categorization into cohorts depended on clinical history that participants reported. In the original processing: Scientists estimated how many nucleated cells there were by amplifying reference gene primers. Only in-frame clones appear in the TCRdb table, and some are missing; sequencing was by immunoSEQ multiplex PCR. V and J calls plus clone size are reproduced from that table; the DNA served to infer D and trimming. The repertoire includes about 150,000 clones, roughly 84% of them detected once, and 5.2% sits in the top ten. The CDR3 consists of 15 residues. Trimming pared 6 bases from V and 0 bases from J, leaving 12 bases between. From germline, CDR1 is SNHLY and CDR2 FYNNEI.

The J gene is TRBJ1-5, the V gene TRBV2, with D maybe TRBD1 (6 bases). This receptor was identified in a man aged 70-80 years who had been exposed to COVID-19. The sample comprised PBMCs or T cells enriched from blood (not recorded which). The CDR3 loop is CASSKDSDSNQPQHF. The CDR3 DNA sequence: TGTGCCAGCAGCAAGGACAGCGATAGCAATCAGCCCCAGCATTTT. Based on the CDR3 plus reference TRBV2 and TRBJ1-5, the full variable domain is EPEVTQTPSHQVTQMGQEVILRCVPISNHLYFYWYRQILGQKVEFLVSFYNNEISEKSEIFDDQFSVERPDGSNFTLKIRSTKLEDSAMYFCASSKDSDSNQPQHFGDGTRLSIL.